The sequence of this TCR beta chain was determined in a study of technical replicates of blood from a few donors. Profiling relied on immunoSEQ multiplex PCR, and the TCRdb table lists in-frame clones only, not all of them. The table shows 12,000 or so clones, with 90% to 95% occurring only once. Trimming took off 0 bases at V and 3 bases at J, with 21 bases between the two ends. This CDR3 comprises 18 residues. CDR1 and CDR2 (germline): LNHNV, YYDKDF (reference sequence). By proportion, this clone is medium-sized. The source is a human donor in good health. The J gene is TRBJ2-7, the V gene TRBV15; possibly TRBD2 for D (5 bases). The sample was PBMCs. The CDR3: CATSRERYPYGMGYEQYF. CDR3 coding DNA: TGTGCCACCAGCAGAGAAAGATACCCCTACGGGATGGGCTACGAGCAGTACTTC.